This is a list of T cell receptor beta chains from one sample in a study of identical twins. MiXCR, applied by TCRdb to the 5' RACE reads, yields one record per CDR3 protein. The repertoire includes 1,800,000 or so distinct CDR3 sequences, roughly a third of them detected once, and about 0.3% sits in the top ten. What was sequenced was cord blood. The receptor source for this set is a newborn girl in good health. Both conserved end residues are part of each CDR3. Each record gives: V gene, clone size, J gene, CDR3 protein. Some rows have no size entry. The others give once, few or many, or a class for an expanded clone.

TRBV6-5	many	TRBJ2-7	CARVEVPSYEQYF
TRBV6-6	-	TRBJ2-3	CASRSLRGPTDTQYF
TRBV30	few	TRBJ2-2	CAWNRQRTGELFF
TRBV12-3/TRBV12-4	-	TRBJ2-5	CASSSPGGPRNEQYF
TRBV3-1	-	TRBJ2-3	CASSQGGGTSVTDTEYF
TRBV12-3/TRBV12-4	-	TRBJ1-3	CASSFRSGGSGNTIYF
TRBV5-1	-	TRBJ1-2	CASSQTGGGDGYTF
TRBV3-1	few	TRBJ1-4	CASSRVTRRGEKLFF
TRBV4-2	-	TRBJ2-1	CASSQVEGSHNEQFF
TRBV5-1	few	TRBJ2-1	CASSFREGANEQFF
TRBV30	-	TRBJ1-1	CAWSLIRGNTEAFF
TRBV4-2	-	-	CASSPGQGWGETQYF
TRBV6-1	-	TRBJ2-2	CASRLTGNTGELFF
TRBV9	-	TRBJ2-3	CASSVVAGGWVMSTDTQYF
TRBV21-1	-	TRBJ2-3	CASSNGDTRGTDTQYF
TRBV29-1	-	TRBJ1-1	CSVGNRLSNTEVFF
TRBV2	-	TRBJ1-5	CASRKDALNQPQHF
TRBV11-2	-	TRBJ2-2	CASSSGFYTGELFF
TRBV9	-	TRBJ2-7	CASSVRDRPYEQYF
TRBV7-2	few	TRBJ2-4	CASSSRGVVAKNIQYF
TRBV4-1	few	TRBJ1-1	CASRTQVLNTEAFF
TRBV15	-	TRBJ2-3	CAASRDWGSTDTQYF
TRBV4-2	few	TRBJ1-6	CASSQDGRGGYNSPLHF
TRBV3-1	-	TRBJ2-7	CASSQVTSGHYEQYF
TRBV6-6	-	TRBJ1-6	CASSYWDTSYNSPLHF
TRBV28	-	TRBJ1-3	CASSLWAGAGNTIYF
TRBV14	-	TRBJ2-3	CASSQDRRGGSGRYSSTGTQYF
TRBV5-1	many	TRBJ2-3	CASSLVVGSTDTQYF
TRBV9	few	TRBJ1-6	CASSFTPGTRNSPLHF
TRBV27	-	TRBJ2-7	CASSSKAGTSYEQYF
TRBV10-3	few	TRBJ1-6	CAISKIGQPNSPLHF
TRBV20-1	few	TRBJ1-5	CSARAGQGINQPQHF
TRBV6-1	few	TRBJ2-5	CASSEVGTQETQYF
TRBV7-9	-	TRBJ2-3	CSSSTRRSQYF
TRBV3-1	-	TRBJ2-5	CASSHLGRMEETQYF
TRBV2	few	TRBJ2-5	CASSEARTKETQYF
TRBV20-1	-	TRBJ2-7	CSARDSVSYGQYF
TRBV29-1	few	TRBJ2-3	CSVKGRLSTDTQYF
TRBV12-3/TRBV12-4	-	TRBJ2-1	CASNGGRTNEQFF
TRBV20-1	-	TRBJ1-5	CSARESQAHQPQHF
TRBV2	few	TRBJ2-1	CASSPGRERYNEQFF
TRBV29-1	few	TRBJ2-7	CSVVYEQYF